Following are 18 T cell receptor beta chains from one sample sequenced in a study of technical replicates of blood from several donors. Produced via immunoSEQ multiplex PCR; TCRdb's table is partial and in-frame only. The sample yields more than 65,000 clones, 95% to 98% seen once. The sequencing sample was made of T cells isolated from PBMCs. The receptors here all came from a human donor in good health.

CDR3 sequence (DNA): TGTGCCTGGAGATTTACAGAGAACACTGAAGCTTTCTTT. This encodes CAWRFTENTEAFF. The chain joins TRBV30 to TRBJ1-1; unclear D gene. Trimming cost V 3 bases and J 1 base, with 9 bases left between them. The CDR3 totals 13 residues. Germline assignment: CDR1 GTSNPN and CDR2 SVGIG (reference sequence).

This sequence joins TRBV7-9 and TRBJ2-1; TRBD2 matches 7 bases. The CDR3 is 15 residues long. V trimming: 3 bases; J trimming: 4 bases; junction bases outside the gene matches: 6. The germline gives CDR1 SEHNR, CDR2 FQNEAQ (reference sequence). CDR3 sequence (DNA): TGTGCCAGCAGCTTTCGCCTAGCGGTTTACAATGAGCAGTTCTTC. Amino acids: CASSFRLAVYNEQFF.

The V and J genes are TRBV2 and TRBJ2-2; 7 bases fit TRBD2. From germline, CDR1 is SNHLY and CDR2 FYNNEI. Trimming cost V 7 bases and J 8 bases; bases outside gene matches: 7. The CDR3 length is 13 residues. CDR3 in DNA: TGTGCCAGCAATCCGGGGACTACAGGGGAGCTGTTTTTT. Encoded protein: CASNPGTTGELFF.

V gene TRBV7-9 combines with J gene TRBJ2-7, with TRBD1 as a possible D gene (6 bases). This CDR3 region has 14 residues. From germline, CDR1 is SEHNR and CDR2 FQNEAQ (reference sequence). Trimming left V 6 bases short and J 3 bases short, with 15 bases between. This chain's CDR3 is CASSRRGPNYEQYF. The DNA for the CDR3 is TGTGCCAGCAGTCGCAGGGGTCCGAACTACGAGCAGTACTTC.

The count of this clone is one. This chain links TRBV25-1 with TRBJ2-5; 12 bases are a match to TRBD2. The CDR3 loop spans 17 amino acids. The trim removed 4 bases at V and 5 bases at J, leaving 11 bases unmatched. Germline V gene lookup returns CDR1 MGHDK and CDR2 SYGVNS. Written as DNA, the CDR3 is TGTGCCAGCAGTGTCTCGCTAGCGGGAGGGCCTATGGAGACCCAGTACTTC. Translating it yields CASSVSLAGGPMETQYF.

The chain links TRBV4-3 to TRBJ1-2; TRBD1 matches at 8 bases. V trimming: 1 base; J trimming: 2 bases; junction bases outside the gene matches: 3. The CDR3 has 15 residues. The V gene's germline CDR1 is LGHNA and CDR2 YSLEER. The CDR3 protein is CASSQAWDRNYGYTF. The DNA of the CDR3 is TGCGCCAGCAGCCAAGCATGGGACAGGAACTATGGCTACACCTTC.

The chain recombines TRBV27 with TRBJ2-7; 10 bases fit TRBD2. This CDR3 spans 16 amino acids. The junction had 4 bases not matched to a gene; V was cut back by 0 bases and J by 2 bases. From germline, CDR1 is MNHEY and CDR2 SMNVEV (reference sequence). The DNA for the CDR3 is TGTGCCAGCAGTTTATCACCGGGACTAGCGACCTACGAGCAGTACTTC. It yields the protein CASSLSPGLATYEQYF.

The chain couples TRBV6-1 to TRBJ1-4, with a possible D match to TRBD1 (5 bases). This CDR3 is built from 14 residues. The germline V and J ends were trimmed by 1 base and 8 bases, with 11 bases remaining between them. Germline CDR1 MNHNS, CDR2 SASEGT. CDR3 sequence (DNA): TGTGCCAGCAGTGAAGGTGTGCGGGGCGAAAAACTGTTTTTT. Amino acids: CASSEGVRGEKLFF.

This chain connects TRBV30 to TRBJ2-7; 8 bases are a match to TRBD1. V was clipped by 5 bases and J by 0 bases; unmatched bases: 3. The CDR3 has 13 residues. Germline V gene data show CDR1 as GTSNPN and CDR2 as SVGIG (reference sequence). CDR3 DNA sequence: TGTGCCTGGGGGACAGGTAGCTCCTACGAGCAGTACTTC. This sequence encodes CAWGTGSSYEQYF.

The chain links TRBV12-5 to TRBJ1-3, with TRBD1 matching 7 bases. The J segment lost 2 bases and the V segment lost 5 bases, leaving 9 bases of the junction unmatched. Germline V CDR1 and CDR2: LGHNT, FRNRAP. This CDR3 has 16 amino acids. The CDR3 DNA reads as TGTGCTAGTGGTCTATTCCTGACAGGGACTGGAAACACCATATATTTT. This translates into CASGLFLTGTGNTIYF.

The rearrangement joins TRBV6-6 to TRBJ2-5; 11 bases fit TRBD2. The V gene end was trimmed by 5 bases and the J gene end by 2 bases; junction bases not matched to a gene: 4. Germline assignment: CDR1 MNHNY and CDR2 SVGAGI (reference sequence). The CDR3 covers 15 residues. The CDR3 reads CASSPGLAVQETQYF. The CDR3 nucleotides are TGTGCCAGCAGTCCGGGACTAGCGGTGCAAGAGACCCAGTACTTC.

The chain employs TRBV19 and TRBJ2-7; 7 bases line up with TRBD1. In germline, CDR1 is LNHDA, CDR2 SQIVND (reference sequence). The CDR3 consists of 14 residues. V trimming: 2 bases; J trimming: 4 bases; junction bases outside the gene matches: 5. The chain's CDR3 is CASSIPGQNYEQYF. CDR3 coding DNA: TGTGCCAGTAGTATACCGGGACAGAATTACGAGCAGTACTTC.

The sample holds one count of this clone. This chain joins TRBV30 and TRBJ1-5; 7 bases align to TRBD1. CDR1 GTSNPN and CDR2 SVGIG come from the germline V gene (reference sequence). This CDR3 comprises 12 residues. Trimming at V came to 5 bases and at J to 7 bases, leaving 5 bases not matched to a gene. In DNA form, the CDR3 reads TGTGCCTGGGACAGGGTGGGGCAGCCCCAGCATTTT. Translating gives CAWDRVGQPQHF.

This rearrangement joins TRBV6-5 to TRBJ2-7; a weak D match, TRBD2 (5 bases). V was trimmed by 6 bases and J by 3 bases, leaving 12 bases between them. The CDR3 is 13 residues long. Germline V gives CDR1 MNHEY, CDR2 SVGAGI. CDR3 protein: CASRDGIHYEQYF. The CDR3 coding sequence is TGTGCCAGCAGGGACGGGATACACTACGAGCAGTACTTC.

CDR3 sequence reads: CAISAGLSDTQYF. The CDR3 DNA is TGTGCCATCAGTGCCGGTTTATCGGATACGCAGTATTTT. V usage is TRBV10-3 and J usage is TRBJ2-3; no clear D. Trimming removed 4 bases from V and 6 bases from J, with 11 bases in between. CDR1 is ENHRY and CDR2 is SYGVKD in the germline V gene. The CDR3 spans 13 residues.

CDR3 loop: CASSFESGRISYEQYF. Written as DNA, the CDR3 is TGTGCCAGCAGTTTTGAGAGCGGGAGGATCTCCTACGAGCAGTACTTC. This chain uses TRBV27 with TRBJ2-7; TRBD2 matches at 9 bases. CDR1 and CDR2 from the germline V gene are MNHEY and SMNVEV (reference sequence). The CDR3 has 16 amino acids. The J segment lost 0 bases and the V segment lost 3 bases, leaving 6 bases of the junction unmatched.

This clone has only one observation. The rearrangement uses TRBV10-3 and TRBJ1-4, with a possible D match to TRBD1 (5 bases). The CDR3 is 15 residues long. V was clipped by 0 bases and J by 3 bases, with 8 bases between them. Germline assignment: CDR1 ENHRY and CDR2 SYGVKD. This chain's CDR3 is CAISESGEANEKLFF. The CDR3 region has the DNA TGTGCCATCAGTGAGTCGGGGGAGGCTAATGAAAAACTGTTTTTT.

This sequence joins TRBV29-1 and TRBJ2-7; 9 nucleotides agree with TRBD1. The J segment lost 2 bases and the V segment lost 5 bases, leaving 4 bases of the junction unmatched. This CDR3 comprises 13 residues. Germline values: CDR1 SQVTM, CDR2 ANQGSEA. For the CDR3, the DNA is TGCAGCGTTCGAACAGGGGGCACCTACGAGCAGTACTTC. Protein: CSVRTGGTYEQYF.